The entry below describes one T cell receptor beta chain. The antigen is not known. This CDR3 is 14 amino acids long. V gave up 1 base and J gave up 5 bases, with 11 bases separating them. Looked up from germline, CDR1 is SGHTA and CDR2 is FQGNSA. The data belong to a study of T-cell memory formation after mild COVID-19. Overall study findings and caveats: From day 15 to 85, contracting clones were balanced between CD4 and CD8, whereas later expanders leaned toward CD4+.

TCRdb independently ran MiXCR on the 5' RACE reads; one entry per CDR3 protein. The sample contains 250,000 to 350,000 distinct CDR3 sequences, roughly 15% of which appear only once. The chain carries TRBV7-2 and TRBJ1-1; possibly TRBD1 for D (5 bases). The source material was PBMCs or a T cell subset sorted from them (not recorded which). This TCR derives from a man between 18 and 35 years old who had mild COVID-19 (a few samples of this study predate the infection). Cell type and time point are not known. The DNA of the CDR3 is TGTGCCAGCAGCTTAGTGTCGGGGCAGACTGAAGCTTTCTTT. Protein: CASSLVSGQTEAFF.